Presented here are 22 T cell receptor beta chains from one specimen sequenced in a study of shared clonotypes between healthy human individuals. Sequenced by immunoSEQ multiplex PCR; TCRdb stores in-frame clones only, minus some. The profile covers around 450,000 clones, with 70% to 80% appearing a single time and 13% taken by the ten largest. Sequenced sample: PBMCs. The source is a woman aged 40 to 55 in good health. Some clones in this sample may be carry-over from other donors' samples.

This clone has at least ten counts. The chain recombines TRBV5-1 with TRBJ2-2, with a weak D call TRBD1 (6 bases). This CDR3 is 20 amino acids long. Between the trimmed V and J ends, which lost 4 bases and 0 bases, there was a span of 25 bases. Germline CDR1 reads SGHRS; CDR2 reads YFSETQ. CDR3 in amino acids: CASSGWQSNLTGSNTGELFF. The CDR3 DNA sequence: TGCGCCAGCAGCGGCTGGCAATCCAACCTCACAGGGTCGAACACCGGGGAGCTGTTTTTT. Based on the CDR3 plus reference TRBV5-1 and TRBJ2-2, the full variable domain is KAGVTQTPRYLIKTRGQQVTLSCSPISGHRSVSWYQQTPGQGLQFLFEYFSETQRNKGNFPGRFSGRQFSNSRSEMNVSTLELGDSALYLCASSGWQSNLTGSNTGELFFGEGSRLTVL.

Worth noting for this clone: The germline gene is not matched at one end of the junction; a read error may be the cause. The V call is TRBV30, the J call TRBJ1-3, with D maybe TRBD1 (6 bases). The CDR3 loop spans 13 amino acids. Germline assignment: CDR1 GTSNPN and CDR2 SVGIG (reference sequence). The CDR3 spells CAWKGGIGSTIYF. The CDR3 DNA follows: TGTGCCTGGAAGGGGGGAATTGGAAGCACCATATATTTT.

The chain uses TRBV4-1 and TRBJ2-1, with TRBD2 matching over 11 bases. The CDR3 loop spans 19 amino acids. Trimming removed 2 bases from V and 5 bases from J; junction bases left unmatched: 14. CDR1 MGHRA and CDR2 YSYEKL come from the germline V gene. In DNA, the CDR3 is TGCGCCAGCAGCCAAAGCATAGGGGTACTAGCGGGAGAACACAATGAGCAGTTCTTC. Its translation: CASSQSIGVLAGEHNEQFF.

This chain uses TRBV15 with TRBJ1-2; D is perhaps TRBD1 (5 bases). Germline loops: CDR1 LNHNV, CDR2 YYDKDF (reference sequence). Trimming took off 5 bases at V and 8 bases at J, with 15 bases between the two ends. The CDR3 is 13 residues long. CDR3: CATSYRPLLGYTF. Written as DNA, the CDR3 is TGTGCCACCAGCTACAGGCCACTTCTGGGCTACACCTTC.

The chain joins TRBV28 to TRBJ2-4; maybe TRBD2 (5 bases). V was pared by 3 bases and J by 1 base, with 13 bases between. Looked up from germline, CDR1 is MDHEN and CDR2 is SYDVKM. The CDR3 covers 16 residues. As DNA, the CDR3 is TGTGCCAGCAGTTTTGCGGGCCTGGCGGCCAAAAACATTCAGTACTTC. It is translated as CASSFAGLAAKNIQYF.

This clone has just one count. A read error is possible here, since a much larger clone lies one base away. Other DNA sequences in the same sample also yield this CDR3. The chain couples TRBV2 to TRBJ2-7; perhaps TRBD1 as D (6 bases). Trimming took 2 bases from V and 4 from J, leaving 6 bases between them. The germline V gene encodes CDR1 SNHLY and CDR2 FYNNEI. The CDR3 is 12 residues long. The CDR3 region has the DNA TGTGCCAGCAGTGAACAGGGGTACGAGCAGTACTTC. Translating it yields CASSEQGYEQYF.

Here the CDR3 DNA reads TGTGCCAGTAGTATCGCTTCTGGAAACACCATATATTTT. It yields the protein CASSIASGNTIYF. The chain employs TRBV19 and TRBJ1-3; D unclear. V dropped 3 bases and J dropped 1 base, with 4 bases sitting between them. Germline loops: CDR1 LNHDA, CDR2 SQIVND (reference sequence). This CDR3 has 13 amino acids.

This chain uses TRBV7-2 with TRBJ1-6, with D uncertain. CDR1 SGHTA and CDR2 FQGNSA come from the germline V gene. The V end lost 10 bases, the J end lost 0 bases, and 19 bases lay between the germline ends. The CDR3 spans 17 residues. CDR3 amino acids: CATMGRGPSSYNSPLHF. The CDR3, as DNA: TGTGCCACAATGGGGAGAGGGCCGAGCTCCTATAATTCACCCCTCCACTTT.

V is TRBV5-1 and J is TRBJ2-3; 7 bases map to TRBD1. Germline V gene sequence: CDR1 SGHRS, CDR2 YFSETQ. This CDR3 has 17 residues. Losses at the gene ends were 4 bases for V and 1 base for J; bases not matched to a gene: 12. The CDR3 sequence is CASSPYRRQGGTDTQYF. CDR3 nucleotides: TGCGCCAGCAGCCCCTATAGAAGACAGGGAGGCACAGATACGCAGTATTTT.

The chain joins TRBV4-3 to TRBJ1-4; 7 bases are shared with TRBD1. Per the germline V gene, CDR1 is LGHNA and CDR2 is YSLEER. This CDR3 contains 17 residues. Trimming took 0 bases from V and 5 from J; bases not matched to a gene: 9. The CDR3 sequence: CASSQDVQGNTNEKLFF. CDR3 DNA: TGCGCCAGCAGCCAAGACGTACAGGGGAACACCAATGAAAAACTGTTTTTT.

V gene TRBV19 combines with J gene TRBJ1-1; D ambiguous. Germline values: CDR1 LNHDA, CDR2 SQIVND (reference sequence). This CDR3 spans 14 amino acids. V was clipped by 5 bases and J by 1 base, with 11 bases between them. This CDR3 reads CASSADWENTEAFF. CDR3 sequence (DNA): TGTGCCAGTAGTGCGGACTGGGAGAACACTGAAGCTTTCTTT.

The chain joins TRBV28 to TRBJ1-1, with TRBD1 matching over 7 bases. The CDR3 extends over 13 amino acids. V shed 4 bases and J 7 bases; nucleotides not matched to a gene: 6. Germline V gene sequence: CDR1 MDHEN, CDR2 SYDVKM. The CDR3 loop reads CASSSRGQGEAFF. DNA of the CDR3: TGTGCCAGCAGTTCAAGGGGGCAGGGTGAAGCTTTCTTT.

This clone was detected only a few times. In nucleotides, the CDR3 is TGTGCCAGCAGCCCCAGGGACAGAGATACGCAGTATTTT. This translates into CASSPRDRDTQYF. The V gene is TRBV11-3, the J gene TRBJ2-3; 7 bases line up with TRBD1. The CDR3 sequence is 13 residues long. In germline, CDR1 is SGHNT, CDR2 YENEEA. The V gene end was trimmed by 5 bases and the J gene end by 5 bases; junction bases not matched to a gene: 4. Combining the CDR3 with reference TRBV11-3 and TRBJ2-3 gives the whole variable domain EAGVVQSPRYKIIEKKQPVAFWCNPISGHNTLYWYLQNLGQGPELLIRYENEEAVDDSQLPKDRFSAERLKGVDSTLKIQPAELGDSAVYLCASSPRDRDTQYFGPGTRLTVL.

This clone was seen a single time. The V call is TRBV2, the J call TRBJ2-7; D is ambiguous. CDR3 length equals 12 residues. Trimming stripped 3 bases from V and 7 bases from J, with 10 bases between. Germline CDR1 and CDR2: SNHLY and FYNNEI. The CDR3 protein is CASSEAPREQYF. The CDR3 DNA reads TGTGCCAGCAGTGAGGCCCCAAGGGAGCAGTACTTC. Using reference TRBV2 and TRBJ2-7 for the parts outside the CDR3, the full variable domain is EPEVTQTPSHQVTQMGQEVILRCVPISNHLYFYWYRQILGQKVEFLVSFYNNEISEKSEIFDDQFSVERPDGSNFTLKIRSTKLEDSAMYFCASSEAPREQYFGPGTRLTVT.

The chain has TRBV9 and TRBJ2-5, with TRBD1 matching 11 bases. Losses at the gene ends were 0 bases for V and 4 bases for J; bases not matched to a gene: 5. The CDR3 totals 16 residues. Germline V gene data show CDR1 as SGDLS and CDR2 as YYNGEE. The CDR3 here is CASSVGVGQGVETQYF. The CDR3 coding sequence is TGTGCCAGCAGCGTAGGGGTGGGACAGGGGGTAGAGACCCAGTACTTC.

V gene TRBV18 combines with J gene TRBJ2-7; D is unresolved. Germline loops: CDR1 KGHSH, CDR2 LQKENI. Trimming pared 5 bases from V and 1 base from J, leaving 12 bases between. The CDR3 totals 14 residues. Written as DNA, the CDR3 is TGTGCCAGCTCAAATCTACGGTTATCCTACGAGCAGTACTTC. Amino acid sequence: CASSNLRLSYEQYF.

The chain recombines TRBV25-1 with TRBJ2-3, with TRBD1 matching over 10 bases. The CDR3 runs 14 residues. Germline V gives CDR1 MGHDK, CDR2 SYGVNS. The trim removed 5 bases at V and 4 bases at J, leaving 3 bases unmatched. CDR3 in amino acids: CASSTGTGADTQYF. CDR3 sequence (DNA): TGTGCCAGCAGTACGGGGACAGGGGCAGATACGCAGTATTTT.

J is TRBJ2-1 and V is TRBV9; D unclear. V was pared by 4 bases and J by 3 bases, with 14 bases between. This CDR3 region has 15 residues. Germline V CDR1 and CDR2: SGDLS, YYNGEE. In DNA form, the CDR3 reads TGTGCCAGCAGCCCCCAAGTTGGCGGCTACAATGAGCAGTTCTTC. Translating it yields CASSPQVGGYNEQFF.

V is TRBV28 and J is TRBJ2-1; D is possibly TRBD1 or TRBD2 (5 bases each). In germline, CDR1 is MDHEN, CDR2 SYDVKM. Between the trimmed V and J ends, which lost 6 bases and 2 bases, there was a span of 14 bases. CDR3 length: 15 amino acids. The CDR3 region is CASRGTDPTYNEQFF. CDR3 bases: TGTGCCAGCAGGGGGACGGACCCTACCTACAATGAGCAGTTCTTC. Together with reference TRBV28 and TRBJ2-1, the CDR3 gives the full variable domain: DVKVTQSSRYLVKRTGEKVFLECVQDMDHENMFWYRQDPGLGLRLIYFSYDVKMKEKGDIPEGYSVSREKKERFSLILESASTNQTSMYLCASRGTDPTYNEQFFGPGTRLTVL.

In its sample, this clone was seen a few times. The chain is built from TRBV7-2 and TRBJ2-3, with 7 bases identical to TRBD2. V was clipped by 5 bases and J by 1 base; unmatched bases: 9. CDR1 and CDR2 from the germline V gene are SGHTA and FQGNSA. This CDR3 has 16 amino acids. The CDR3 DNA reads TGTGCCAGCAGCCATCTAGGGCTAGCGGGCACAGATACGCAGTATTTT. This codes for CASSHLGLAGTDTQYF. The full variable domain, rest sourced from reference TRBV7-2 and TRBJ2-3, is GAGVSQSPSNKVTEKGKDVELRCDPISGHTALYWYRQSLGQGLEFLIYFQGNSAPDKSGLPSDRFSAERTGGSVSTLTIQRTQQEDSAVYLCASSHLGLAGTDTQYFGPGTRLTVL.

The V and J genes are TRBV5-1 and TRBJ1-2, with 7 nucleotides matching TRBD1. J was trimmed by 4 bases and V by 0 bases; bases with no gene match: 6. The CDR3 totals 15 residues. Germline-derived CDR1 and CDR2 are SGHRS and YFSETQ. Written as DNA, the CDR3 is TGCGCCAGCAGCTTGGCCCAGGGACAGCCCTATGGCTACACCTTC. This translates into CASSLAQGQPYGYTF.

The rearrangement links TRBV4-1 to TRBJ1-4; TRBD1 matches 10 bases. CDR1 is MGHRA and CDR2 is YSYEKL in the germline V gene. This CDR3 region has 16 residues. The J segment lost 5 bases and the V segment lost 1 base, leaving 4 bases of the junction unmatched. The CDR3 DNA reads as TGCGCCAGCAGCCAAGGAAAGGGACAGGGGAATGAAAAACTGTTTTTT. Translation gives CASSQGKGQGNEKLFF.